Below are 6 T cell receptor beta chains sequenced from a single sample in a study of shared clonotypes between healthy human individuals. Assay used: immunoSEQ multiplex PCR; TCRdb lists only in-frame clones, some missing. Of approximately 2,000,000 clones listed, less than 95% were seen once; the top ten hold 0.37%. The sequencing sample was made of naive CD4+ T cells from PBMCs. Specified subset: CD45RA+ positively selected. All receptors come from a man between 18 and 35 years old in good health. Some clones in this sample may be carry-over from other donors' samples.

The chain links TRBV25-1 to TRBJ2-5; a weak D match, TRBD2 (7 bases). CDR3 length: 15 residues. Germline lookup yields CDR1 MGHDK and CDR2 SYGVNS. The V and J ends lost 6 bases and 5 bases respectively, with 19 bases between them. The CDR3 reads CASSIASGGGETQYF. Here the CDR3 DNA reads TGTGCCAGCAGCATCGCTAGCGGAGGGGGGGAGACCCAGTACTTC.

This rearrangement joins TRBV6-6 to TRBJ1-2; 10 nucleotides agree with TRBD1. The CDR3 is 15 residues long. CDR1 is MNHNY and CDR2 is SVGAGI in the germline V gene (reference sequence). The J segment lost 2 bases and the V segment lost 5 bases, leaving 5 bases of the junction unmatched. This CDR3 is CASSNPGQGNYGYTF. Here the CDR3 DNA reads TGTGCCAGCAGTAATCCGGGACAGGGGAACTATGGCTACACCTTC.

A few counts support this clone. J is TRBJ1-1 and V is TRBV28; 10 bases fit TRBD1. CDR3 length equals 14 residues. Trimming took 8 bases from V and 6 from J; bases not matched to a gene: 9. The germline V gene has CDR1 MDHEN and CDR2 SYDVKM. Here the CDR3 DNA reads TGTGCCAGCTTAGGGGGACAGGGGAATGCTGAAGCTTTCTTT. It specifies CASLGGQGNAEAFF.

This clone was detected only a few times. Within the sample, other DNA sequences also encode this same CDR3. The chain couples TRBV5-1 to TRBJ2-7; D is unclear. V lost 0 bases and J lost 4, with 5 bases in between. This CDR3 region has 12 residues. Germline loops: CDR1 SGHRS, CDR2 YFSETQ. The CDR3: CASSLEGYEQYF. CDR3 in DNA: TGCGCCAGCAGCTTGGAGGGATACGAGCAGTACTTC.

This clone appeared once. Other DNA sequences in the sample encode the same CDR3. The CDR3 loop is CASSRGASYEQYF. CDR3 DNA sequence: TGTGCCAGCAGCCGAGGGGCCTCCTACGAGCAGTACTTC. The rearrangement joins TRBV7-2 to TRBJ2-7, with D possibly called TRBD1 or TRBD2 (5 bases each). CDR1 is SGHTA, CDR2 FQGNSA, per germline. Trimming left V 5 bases short and J 0 bases short, with 8 bases between. The CDR3 consists of 13 residues.

This clone appeared a few times. The CDR3 region is CASSAGSGQGGQPQHF. The CDR3 coding sequence is TGTGCCAGCTCAGCGGGGTCCGGACAGGGAGGACAGCCCCAGCATTTT. The chain uses TRBV18 and TRBJ1-5; 8 bases are a match to TRBD1. The V segment lost 5 bases and the J segment 7 bases; nucleotides outside the gene matches: 13. CDR3 size: 16 residues. CDR1 and CDR2 from the germline V gene are KGHSH and LQKENI.